This T cell receptor (beta chain) was documented in a study of beta chain features in type 1 diabetes. Findings and limits, study-wide: TCRB CDR3 length was moderately but significantly reduced in all four CD4+ subsets of Type 1 diabetes patients.

cDNA synthesis used the whole RNA isolate, giving expressed TCRB sequences. Here immunoSEQ multiplex PCR was the method, and the copy in TCRdb shows in-frame clones only, minus some. The sample yields about 40,000 clones, roughly 49% seen once. There are 16 residues in the CDR3. Per the germline V gene, CDR1 is MNHEY and CDR2 is SMNVEV (reference sequence). Deletions cut 5 bases from V and 0 bases from J, with 16 bases between. This clone was seen only a few times. Its antigen is as yet unknown. The V and J genes are TRBV27 and TRBJ1-1; D unresolved. This receptor was identified in a woman aged 18-35 years in good health. Sequences were obtained from central memory CD4+ T cells from blood. CDR3 protein: CASSPLRVGMNTEAFF. The DNA of the CDR3 is TGTGCCAGCAGTCCCCTCCGGGTAGGCATGAACACTGAAGCTTTCTTT.